This T cell receptor beta chain came from a study of T cells in Graves' hyperthyroidism and ophthalmopathy. Template material for amplifying TCR beta CDR3 regions consisted of RNA transcripts. First-round RT-PCR of the TCR CDR3 relied on the HTBI primer set. TCRdb used MiXCR to reprocess the multiplex PCR reads, holding one entry per CDR3 protein. This table holds some 800,000 distinct CDR3 sequences, more than 30% found once. CDR1 and CDR2 (germline): MNHEY, SVGAGI. The CDR3 is 17 amino acids. V dropped 1 base and J dropped 2; count of bases not matched to a gene: 8. The TCR comes from a man younger than 30 with Graves' hyperthyroidism. The genes are TRBV6-5 and TRBJ2-7, with 10 bases fitting TRBD2. Material for sequencing was blood. The CDR3 coding sequence is TGTGCCAGCAGTTACTGGGCTAGCGGGAGATCTCCCTACGAGCAGTACTTC. This gives the protein CASSYWASGRSPYEQYF.